This T cell receptor (beta chain) was sequenced in a study of read filtering for tumor transcriptome and immune sequencing. Study information: 8 or 9 patients were R-ISS I, roughly 17 were R-ISS II, roughly 7 were R-ISS III.

With V trimmed by 2 bases and J by 6 bases, 5 bases remained unmatched. Looked up from germline, CDR1 is DFQATT and CDR2 is SNEGSKA (reference sequence). The CDR3 covers 13 residues. This library used roughly 400 ng RNA and molecular barcoded adaptors spanning alpha/delta and beta/gamma chains. TCRdb reprocessed the reads with MiXCR, giving one entry per CDR3 protein. The table includes 30,000 to 45,000 distinct CDR3 sequences, 14% detected once. Regarding the study as a whole: Approximately 82% of IR-seq clonotypes had a single read, yet these held approximately 3.7% of reads.

This clonotype rates as medium-sized. The antigen is undetermined. The material sequenced was a population of CD138-negative cells sorted from bone marrow. This sequence originates from a donor over 35 with multiple myeloma. The chain links TRBV20-1 to TRBJ2-7, with 9 bases lining up with TRBD1. CDR3 bases: TGCAGTGCTAGACAGGACAGGGGCGGCGAGCAGTACTTC. It specifies CSARQDRGGEQYF.